The 2 T cell receptor beta chains below come from one sample, sequenced in a study of T cell responses to AZD1222 COVID-19 vaccine. Sequencing was performed with immunoSEQ multiplex PCR; in TCRdb, only in-frame clones are kept and a portion is missing. The sample has about 37,000 clones, 80% to 90% seen once; the top ten hold approximately 7.3%. Specimen: peripheral blood, collected on day 0 of AZD1222 vaccination. Receptors originate from an adult in good health.

The rearrangement joins TRBV28 to TRBJ2-1, with D possibly being TRBD2 (7 bases). CDR1 MDHEN and CDR2 SYDVKM come from the germline V gene. The CDR3 contains 16 residues. The V gene lost 1 base and the J gene lost 6 bases, with 16 bases spanning the gap. This CDR3 is CASSLFAGAEGNEQFF. The DNA of the CDR3 is TGTGCCAGCAGTTTATTTGCGGGGGCCGAAGGCAATGAGCAGTTCTTC. The full variable domain, with the rest looked up from reference TRBV28 and TRBJ2-1, is DVKVTQSSRYLVKRTGEKVFLECVQDMDHENMFWYRQDPGLGLRLIYFSYDVKMKEKGDIPEGYSVSREKKERFSLILESASTNQTSMYLCASSLFAGAEGNEQFFGPGTRLTVL.

The chain links TRBV20-1 to TRBJ2-1; possible D gene TRBD2, 5 bases. With 5 bases removed from V and 8 bases from J, the gap between germline ends came to 7 bases. Germline-derived CDR1 and CDR2 are DFQATT and SNEGSKA (reference sequence). CDR3 length equals 10 residues. CDR3: CSAGGDEQFF. DNA for the CDR3: TGCAGTGCTGGAGGCGATGAGCAGTTCTTC.